What follows are 8 T cell receptor beta chains derived from one specimen sequenced in a study of OX40 agonist ivuxolimab in advanced cancers. Profiling relied on immunoSEQ multiplex PCR, and the TCRdb table lists in-frame clones only, not all of them. The sample holds tens of thousands of clones, around 77% seen once. The source was CD4+ or CD8+ T cells sorted from blood, collected in a trial of the OX40 agonist ivuxolimab. The origin of the receptors is an adult with an advanced solid tumor such as melanoma, head and neck, liver or kidney cancer.

On this clone itself: This sample also contains other DNA sequences that code for the same CDR3. The chain employs TRBV2 and TRBJ1-3; D perhaps matches TRBD1 (5 bases). Germline V lookup: CDR1 SNHLY, CDR2 FYNNEI. This CDR3 has 15 amino acids. The V end lost 1 base, the J end lost 2 bases, and 9 bases lay between the germline ends. The CDR3 region is CASSEEGTAGNTIYF. In nucleotides, the CDR3 is TGTGCCAGCAGTGAAGAGGGGACGGCTGGAAACACCATATATTTT.

The CDR3 nucleotides are TGTGCCAGCAGCTTGGGCAGGAATCAGCCCCAGCATTTT. It is translated as CASSLGRNQPQHF. The chain has TRBV5-5 and TRBJ1-5; no definite D call. CDR3 length equals 13 residues. V lost 0 bases and J lost 4, with 5 bases in between. Germline lookup yields CDR1 SGHKS and CDR2 YYEKEE (reference sequence).

The rearrangement uses TRBV4-1 and TRBJ1-4; a possible D gene is TRBD1 (5 bases). CDR1 and CDR2 from the germline V gene are MGHRA and YSYEKL. V lost 3 bases and J 7 bases, leaving 15 bases between the germline ends. The CDR3 runs 15 residues. In DNA form, the CDR3 reads TGCGCCAGCAGCCATAGCCGTGACAGCCCTGAAAAACTGTTTTTT. Translation: CASSHSRDSPEKLFF.

The genes are TRBV2 and TRBJ1-3; D uncertain. V lost 2 bases and J 0 bases, leaving 8 bases between the germline ends. Per germline, CDR1 SNHLY and CDR2 FYNNEI. This CDR3 region has 15 residues. The CDR3 loop is CASSEPPFSGNTIYF. CDR3 DNA sequence: TGTGCCAGCAGTGAACCTCCTTTCTCTGGAAACACCATATATTTT.

This clone was counted only a few times. V usage is TRBV2 and J usage is TRBJ2-3, with 7 bases matching TRBD1. V was pared by 6 bases and J by 0 bases, with 6 bases of the junction left unmatched. Germline CDR1 reads SNHLY; CDR2 reads FYNNEI. This CDR3 has 15 residues. The CDR3 loop reads CASRNRGTSTDTQYF. The DNA for the CDR3 is TGTGCCAGCAGGAACAGGGGAACTAGCACAGATACGCAGTATTTT.

This chain links TRBV5-1 with TRBJ2-1, with TRBD2 matching over 11 bases. Germline loops: CDR1 SGHRS, CDR2 YFSETQ. The trim removed 4 bases at V and 0 bases at J, leaving 3 bases unmatched. The CDR3 has 16 amino acids. CDR3: CASSPGTSGSYNEQFF. The CDR3 coding sequence is TGCGCCAGCAGCCCCGGGACTAGCGGCTCCTACAATGAGCAGTTCTTC.

The chain joins TRBV10-1 to TRBJ2-3, with 7 bases identical to TRBD2. In germline, CDR1 is WNHNN, CDR2 SYGVQD (reference sequence). The CDR3 is made up of 14 amino acids. V was pared by 5 bases and J by 3 bases, with 5 bases of the junction left unmatched. The CDR3 nucleotides are TGCGCCAGCAGTAGCGCGGGAGCGACAGATACGCAGTATTTT. The encoded protein is CASSSAGATDTQYF.

The chain employs TRBV5-1 and TRBJ1-2; 10 nucleotides align to TRBD1. Trimming took 3 bases from V and 6 from J; bases not matched to a gene: 14. CDR1 is SGHRS and CDR2 is YFSETQ in the germline V gene. The CDR3 consists of 17 residues. CDR3 in amino acids: CASSWTGQGRRRNGYTF. The CDR3 DNA is TGCGCCAGCAGCTGGACGGGACAGGGGAGAAGGCGGAATGGCTACACCTTC.